The 2 T cell receptor beta chains below all came from one sample that was sequenced in a study of blood T cells in healthy people across ages. The use of a sample-barcoded 5' primer and a J-beta primer mix characterized a second PCR of about 6 to 11 cycles. Each CDR3 protein gets one entry after TCRdb re-called the 5' RACE reads with MiXCR. The sample yields over 1,500,000 distinct CDR3 sequences, roughly 50% seen once. Sequenced sample: blood. These receptors came from a woman aged 40 to 49 in good health.

V is TRBV5-1 and J is TRBJ1-4, with D hard to call. This CDR3 contains 16 residues. CDR1 SGHRS and CDR2 YFSETQ come from the germline V gene. Trimming cost V 0 bases and J 0 bases, with 9 bases left between them. CDR3 protein: CASSLGQTSTNEKLFF. DNA of the CDR3: TGCGCCAGCAGCTTGGGGCAGACCTCAACTAATGAAAAACTGTTTTTT.

This clonotype came up a few times. The V call is TRBV10-3, the J call TRBJ1-2; a weak D match, TRBD1 (5 bases). This CDR3 region has 15 residues. CDR1 and CDR2 (germline): ENHRY, SYGVKD. V shed 0 bases and J shed 2 bases, with 10 bases lying between them. For the CDR3, the DNA is TGTGCCATCAGTGAGTCGGAGGGGATCAACTATGGCTACACCTTC. Translated, it gives CAISESEGINYGYTF.